The 22 T cell receptor beta chains reported below all come from one sample, sequenced in a study of post-analysis software for immune sequencing data. No antigen is known for these receptors. TCR beta cDNA libraries had unique molecular identifiers. TCRdb re-called the PCR reads through MiXCR, storing one row per CDR3 protein. The sample lists about 820,000 distinct CDR3 sequences; roughly 50% were seen once. Study findings and constraints: Five or six TRBV segments, TRBV5-6, TRBV5-1 and TRBV20-1 among them, were found more frequent in patients than controls.

Input material: blood. The receptors stem from a girl aged 10-17 years with multiple sclerosis.

This clonotype was counted between two and nine times. This chain connects TRBV5-1 to TRBJ2-7, with 10 nucleotides matching TRBD2. The CDR3 is 17 residues long. Germline V gives CDR1 SGHRS, CDR2 YFSETQ. The ends lost 4 bases at V and 0 bases at J; junction bases unmatched: 10. Written as DNA, the CDR3 is TGCGCCAGCAGCGCCGGAGGACTAGCGGAGAACTCCTACGAGCAGTACTTC. It encodes CASSAGGLAENSYEQYF.

The chain has TRBV6-6 and TRBJ1-2, with TRBD1 matching over 8 bases. The V and J ends lost 7 bases and 6 bases, in that order; junction bases with no gene match: 4. Germline V lookup: CDR1 MNHNY, CDR2 SVGAGI (reference sequence). The CDR3 contains 12 residues. The CDR3 coding sequence is TGTGCCAGCAAGCCAGGGGGCGATGGCTACACCTTC. Its protein is CASKPGGDGYTF.

J is TRBJ1-1 and V is TRBV5-1; 9 nucleotides line up with TRBD1. V lost 0 bases, J lost 3 bases, and 3 bases stayed unmatched. This CDR3 comprises 15 residues. Germline assignment: CDR1 SGHRS and CDR2 YFSETQ. CDR3 DNA: TGCGCCAGCAGCTTGGGACAGGGGGACGACACTGAAGCTTTCTTT. Its translation: CASSLGQGDDTEAFF. Looking up the rest from reference TRBV5-1 and TRBJ1-1 gives the full variable domain: KAGVTQTPRYLIKTRGQQVTLSCSPISGHRSVSWYQQTPGQGLQFLFEYFSETQRNKGNFPGRFSGRQFSNSRSEMNVSTLELGDSALYLCASSLGQGDDTEAFFGQGTRLTVV.

The chain is built from TRBV5-1 and TRBJ1-2, with D hard to call. Germline CDR1 SGHRS, CDR2 YFSETQ. The CDR3 is 16 residues long. The ends were cut back, 0 bases at V and 4 bases at J, with 16 bases in the middle. The CDR3 spells CASSLGEVTQIYGYTF. The CDR3 DNA sequence: TGCGCCAGCAGCTTGGGAGAGGTCACACAGATCTATGGCTACACCTTC.

The chain employs TRBV5-1 and TRBJ2-6; tentatively, D is TRBD1 (6 bases). Trimming removed 4 bases from V and 1 base from J, with 9 bases in between. Germline CDR1 SGHRS, CDR2 YFSETQ. The CDR3 loop spans 15 amino acids. The CDR3 spells CASSMGASGANVLTF. CDR3 bases: TGCGCCAGCAGCATGGGGGCGTCTGGGGCCAACGTCCTGACTTTC.

The chain uses TRBV10-1 and TRBJ2-4, with D tentatively TRBD2 (6 bases). Judging by the DNA end, TRBJ2-5 fits better; the J call may be wrong. CDR3 length equals 15 residues. Germline V lookup: CDR1 WNHNN, CDR2 SYGVQD (reference sequence). The CDR3 here is CASSQGLLPSETQYF. Here the CDR3 DNA reads TGCGCCAGCAGCCAGGGACTCCTACCCTCAGAGACCCAGTACTTC.

This clonotype was detected a few times. This chain joins TRBV20-1 and TRBJ2-3; TRBD2 agrees at 7 bases. CDR3 length equals 18 residues. V was pared by 1 base and J by 1 base, with 14 bases of the junction left unmatched. The germline V gene encodes CDR1 DFQATT and CDR2 SNEGSKA (reference sequence). This chain's CDR3 is CSARVPGGPSGRTDTQYF. Written as DNA, the CDR3 is TGCAGTGCTAGAGTCCCGGGGGGTCCAAGCGGTCGCACAGATACGCAGTATTTT.

The rearrangement links TRBV12-3 or TRBV12-4 to TRBJ1-2; the match to TRBD1 covers 8 bases. J was trimmed by 4 bases and V by 7 bases; bases with no gene match: 11. The length of the CDR3 is 15 residues. CDR3 amino acids: CASTSRDRLSYGYTF. The CDR3 DNA reads TGTGCCAGCACTAGCCGGGACAGGCTCTCCTATGGCTACACCTTC.

V and J are TRBV28 and TRBJ2-3; 8 positions match TRBD1. Germline V gene lookup returns CDR1 MDHEN and CDR2 SYDVKM. There are 16 residues in the CDR3. Trimming at V came to 7 bases and at J to 6 bases, leaving 15 bases not matched to a gene. CDR3 DNA sequence: TGTGCCAGCACGAGGGACGGGACAGGTATTCACGATACGCAGTATTTT. Protein sequence: CASTRDGTGIHDTQYF.

The chain has TRBV18 and TRBJ2-1; 7 nucleotides match TRBD2. The CDR3 is 15 amino acids. V gave up 3 bases and J gave up 5 bases; unmatched junction bases: 7. Germline V gene sequence: CDR1 KGHSH, CDR2 LQKENI. The CDR3 region has the DNA TGTGCCAGCTCACCGGACGGGGGGTCGAACAATGAGCAGTTCTTC. This gives the protein CASSPDGGSNNEQFF.

The gene calls are TRBV29-1 and TRBJ2-5, with TRBD1 matching over 8 bases. With 7 bases clipped from V and 1 base from J, the junction kept 5 bases outside the gene matches. Germline assignment: CDR1 SQVTM and CDR2 ANQGSEA. This CDR3 comprises 13 residues. The CDR3 region has the DNA TGCAGCGGAGGGACAGGACCCCAAGAGACCCAGTACTTC. It codes for CSGGTGPQETQYF.

This clonotype was recorded once. The CDR3 spells CASRGPGSGGAQYF. In DNA, the CDR3 is TGTGCCAGCAGAGGACCGGGGTCCGGAGGGGCCCAGTACTTC. The chain couples TRBV6-2 or TRBV6-3 to TRBJ2-5; the D gene is possibly TRBD2 (6 bases). Germline lookup yields CDR1 MNHEY and CDR2 SVGEGT. The CDR3 sequence is 14 residues long. Trimming pared 6 bases from V and 9 bases from J, leaving 20 bases between.

The chain couples TRBV6-5 to TRBJ2-7; D gene uncertain. V was trimmed by 7 bases and J by 1 base, leaving 14 bases between them. The CDR3 sequence is 14 residues long. Germline V gene sequence: CDR1 MNHEY, CDR2 SVGAGI. CDR3: CASNITVLSYEQYF. The CDR3 nucleotides are TGTGCCAGCAACATCACGGTTCTTTCCTACGAGCAGTACTTC.

This chain connects TRBV20-1 to TRBJ2-1; D is uncertain. Germline-derived CDR1 and CDR2 are DFQATT and SNEGSKA (reference sequence). This CDR3 is built from 14 residues. V was pared by 5 bases and J by 2 bases, with 13 bases between. The CDR3 nucleotides are TGCAGTGCTTATATAGTCAGCCCCTACAATGAGCAGTTCTTC. Residues: CSAYIVSPYNEQFF.

V is TRBV20-1 and J is TRBJ2-7, with TRBD2 matching 10 bases. The end of the DNA fits TRBJ2-5 better, so the J call may be wrong. Germline lookup yields CDR1 DFQATT and CDR2 SNEGSKA (reference sequence). The CDR3 covers 15 residues. The CDR3 reads CSASWLAGVGETQYF. The CDR3 bases are TGCAGTGCTAGTTGGCTAGCGGGAGTCGGGGAGACCCAGTACTTC.

The rearrangement uses TRBV4-1 and TRBJ2-3, with 7 nucleotides matching TRBD1. The ends lost 3 bases at V and 5 bases at J; junction bases unmatched: 5. The CDR3 sequence is 14 residues long. The germline V gene encodes CDR1 MGHRA and CDR2 YSYEKL. The CDR3: CASSHRDREDTQYF. DNA for the CDR3: TGCGCCAGCAGCCATCGGGACAGAGAAGATACGCAGTATTTT.

This clonotype has just a few counts. The V gene is TRBV6-6, the J gene TRBJ2-3, with a possible D match to TRBD2 (6 bases). The CDR3 totals 15 residues. The germline V and J ends were trimmed by 7 bases and 0 bases, with 14 bases remaining between them. Germline V gene lookup returns CDR1 MNHNY and CDR2 SVGAGI (reference sequence). The CDR3 nucleotides read TGTGCCAGCACCCCACTAGCTGCTAGCACAGATACGCAGTATTTT. Its translation: CASTPLAASTDTQYF.

V gene TRBV7-6 combines with J gene TRBJ2-7; 7 positions agree with TRBD2. This CDR3 has 13 residues. CDR1 is SGHVS and CDR2 is FNYEAQ in the germline V gene. Losses at the gene ends were 5 bases for V and 7 bases for J; bases not matched to a gene: 8. The CDR3 protein is CASSLGTTREQYF. CDR3 nucleotides: TGTGCCAGCAGCCTAGGGACTACCCGAGAGCAGTACTTC.

V and J are TRBV12-3 or TRBV12-4 and TRBJ2-7; 8 bases fit TRBD2. CDR3 length: 15 amino acids. The J segment lost 7 bases and the V segment lost 2 bases, leaving 10 bases of the junction unmatched. The CDR3 DNA reads TGTGCCAGCAGTTTACGGTCGCGGGGGGCTGGTGAGCAGTACTTC. Encoded protein: CASSLRSRGAGEQYF.

This sequence joins TRBV29-1 and TRBJ2-5, with a weak D call TRBD2 (7 bases). Judging by the DNA end, TRBJ2-7 fits better; the J call may be wrong. The CDR3 has 14 residues. Per the germline V gene, CDR1 is SQVTM and CDR2 is ANQGSEA. The CDR3 coding sequence is TGCAGCGTTGCTCGTTGGGAGGGGGGCTACGAGCAGTACTTC. This sequence encodes CSVARWEGGYEQYF.

The chain joins TRBV6-5 to TRBJ1-1, with D uncertain. Germline CDR1 reads MNHEY; CDR2 reads SVGAGI. The CDR3 extends over 13 amino acids. The ends were cut back, 5 bases at V and 6 bases at J, with 13 bases in the middle. For the CDR3, the DNA is TGTGCCAGCAGTGTTGGCCCCGGGGCTGAAGCTTTCTTT. Protein: CASSVGPGAEAFF.

This clonotype was found once. The chain links TRBV20-1 to TRBJ2-5; possibly TRBD2 for D (6 bases). CDR1 is DFQATT and CDR2 is SNEGSKA in the germline V gene (reference sequence). V was cut by 5 bases and J by 5 bases, with 18 bases left in between. There are 14 residues in the CDR3. The CDR3 spells CSAGPPGGPETQYF. The CDR3 nucleotides read TGCAGTGCTGGCCCACCCGGGGGTCCGGAGACCCAGTACTTC.